This entry describes one T cell receptor beta chain. Its antigen remains unknown. Sequenced material consisted of expressed TCRB transcripts (all of the isolated RNA was reverse transcribed). This table comes from immunoSEQ multiplex PCR, and its TCRdb copy is limited to in-frame clones, with some not included. Among under 950,000 clones, about a sixth were seen once, and the ten largest hold 0.02% to 0.025%. CDR3 length equals 17 residues. Germline V gives CDR1 SGHTA, CDR2 FQGNSA. V was pared by 1 base and J by 1 base, with 14 bases between. The sample originates from a study of beta chain features in type 1 diabetes. Whole-study findings and limits: cDNA-based sequencing might over-represent cells highly expressing TCR.

The chain recombines TRBV7-2 with TRBJ1-5; D remains unclear. Sequencing was carried out using naive CD4+ T cells from blood. The origin of this receptor is a woman between 18 and 30 years old in good health. CDR3 amino acids: CASSLVLGADSNQPQHF. The CDR3, as DNA: TGTGCCAGCAGCTTAGTATTAGGCGCGGACAGCAATCAGCCCCAGCATTTT.